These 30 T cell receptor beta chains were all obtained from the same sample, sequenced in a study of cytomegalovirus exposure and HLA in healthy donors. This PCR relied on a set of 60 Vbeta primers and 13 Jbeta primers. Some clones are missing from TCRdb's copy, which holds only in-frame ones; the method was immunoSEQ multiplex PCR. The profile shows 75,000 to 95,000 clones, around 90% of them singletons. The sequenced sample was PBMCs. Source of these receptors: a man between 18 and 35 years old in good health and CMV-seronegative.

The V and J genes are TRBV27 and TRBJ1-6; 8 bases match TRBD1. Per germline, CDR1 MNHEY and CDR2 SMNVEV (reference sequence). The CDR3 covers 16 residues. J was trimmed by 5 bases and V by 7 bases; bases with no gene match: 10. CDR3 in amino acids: CASTQGWTGNNSPLHF. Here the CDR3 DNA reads TGTGCCAGCACCCAAGGGTGGACAGGGAATAATTCACCCCTCCACTTT.

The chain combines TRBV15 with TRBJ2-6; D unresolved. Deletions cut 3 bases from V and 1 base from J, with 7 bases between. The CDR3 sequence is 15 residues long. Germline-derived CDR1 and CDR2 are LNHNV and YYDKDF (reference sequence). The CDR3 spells CATSRQLSGANVLTF. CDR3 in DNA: TGTGCCACCAGCAGGCAGTTATCTGGGGCCAACGTCCTGACTTTC.

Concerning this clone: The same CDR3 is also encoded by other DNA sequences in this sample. CDR3 sequence (DNA): TGTGCCACCAGCAGAGGGGGCGCACAAGAGACCCAGTACTTC. Protein: CATSRGGAQETQYF. This chain connects TRBV15 to TRBJ2-5, with D tentatively TRBD1 (5 bases). V was clipped by 1 base and J by 2 bases, with 8 bases between them. Looked up from germline, CDR1 is LNHNV and CDR2 is YYDKDF (reference sequence). CDR3 size: 14 residues.

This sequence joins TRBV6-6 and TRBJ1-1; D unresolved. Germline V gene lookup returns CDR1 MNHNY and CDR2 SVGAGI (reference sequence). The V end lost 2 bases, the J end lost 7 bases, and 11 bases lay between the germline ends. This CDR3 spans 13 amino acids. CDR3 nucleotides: TGTGCCAGCAGTTACCGGGAATCACTTGAAGCTTTCTTT. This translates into CASSYRESLEAFF.

This CDR3 reads CASSLSGISTDTQYF. The CDR3 DNA follows: TGTGCCAGCAGCCTCAGCGGGATAAGCACAGATACGCAGTATTTT. This chain connects TRBV7-3 to TRBJ2-3; TRBD2 agrees at 7 bases. The CDR3 consists of 15 residues. The trim removed 5 bases at V and 0 bases at J, leaving 5 bases unmatched. The germline gives CDR1 SGHTA, CDR2 FQGTGA.

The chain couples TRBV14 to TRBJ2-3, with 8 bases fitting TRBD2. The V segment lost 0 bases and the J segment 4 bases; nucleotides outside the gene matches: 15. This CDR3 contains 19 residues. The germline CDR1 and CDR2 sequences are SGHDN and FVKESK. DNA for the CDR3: TGTGCCAGCAGCCAAGACTCCGGGAGGGCCAGTAGGACAGCAGATACGCAGTATTTT. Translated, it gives CASSQDSGRASRTADTQYF.

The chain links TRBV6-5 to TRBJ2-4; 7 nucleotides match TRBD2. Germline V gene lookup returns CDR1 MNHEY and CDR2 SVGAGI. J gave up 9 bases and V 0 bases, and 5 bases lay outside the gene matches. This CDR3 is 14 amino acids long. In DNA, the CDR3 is TGTGCCAGCAGTTACTCGCGGGGGACGGGCATTCAGTACTTC. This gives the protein CASSYSRGTGIQYF.

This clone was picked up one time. The CDR3 DNA follows: TGCAGCGTTGGGACTAGCGGGAGAGGGACAGATACGCAGTATTTT. Protein product: CSVGTSGRGTDTQYF. The V call is TRBV29-1, the J call TRBJ2-3, with TRBD2 identical over 13 bases. The CDR3 is made up of 15 amino acids. CDR1 and CDR2 (germline): SQVTM, ANQGSEA. J lost 3 bases, V lost 4 bases, and 4 bases had no gene match.

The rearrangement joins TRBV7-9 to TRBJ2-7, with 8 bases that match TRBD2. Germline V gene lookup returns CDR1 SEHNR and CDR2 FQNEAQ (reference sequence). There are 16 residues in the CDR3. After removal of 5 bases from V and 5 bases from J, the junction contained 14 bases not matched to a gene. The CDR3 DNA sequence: TGTGCCAGCAGCCACCGGCGTTCGGGAGGGCTCAACGAGCAGTACTTC. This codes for CASSHRRSGGLNEQYF.

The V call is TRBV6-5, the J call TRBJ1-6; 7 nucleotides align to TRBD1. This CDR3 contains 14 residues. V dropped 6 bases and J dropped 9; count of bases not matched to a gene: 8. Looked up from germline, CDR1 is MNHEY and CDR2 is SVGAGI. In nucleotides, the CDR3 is TGTGCCAGCAGACCACAGGGGATAGGTTCACCCCTCCACTTT. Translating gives CASRPQGIGSPLHF.

This CDR3 is CASSFTGLAGPDNGTGELFF. The CDR3 bases are TGTGCCAGCAGCTTCACCGGACTAGCGGGACCAGACAATGGCACCGGGGAGCTGTTTTTT. The chain is built from TRBV21-1 and TRBJ2-2; the table's D call, TRBD2, has no DNA check behind it. TRBV21-1 represents a pseudogene. The CDR3 contains 20 residues.

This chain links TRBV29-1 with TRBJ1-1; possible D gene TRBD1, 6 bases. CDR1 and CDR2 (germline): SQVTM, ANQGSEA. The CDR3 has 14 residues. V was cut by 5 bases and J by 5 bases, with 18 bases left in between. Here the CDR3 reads CSVRTVLKRTEAFF. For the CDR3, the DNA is TGCAGCGTTCGGACAGTATTGAAAAGGACTGAAGCTTTCTTT.

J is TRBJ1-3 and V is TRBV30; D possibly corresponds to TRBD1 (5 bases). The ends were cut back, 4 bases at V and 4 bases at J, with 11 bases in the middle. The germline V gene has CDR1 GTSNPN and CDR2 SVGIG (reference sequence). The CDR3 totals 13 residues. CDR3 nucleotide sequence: TGTGCCTGGATCAAGGGGTCGGGAAACACCATATATTTT. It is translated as CAWIKGSGNTIYF.

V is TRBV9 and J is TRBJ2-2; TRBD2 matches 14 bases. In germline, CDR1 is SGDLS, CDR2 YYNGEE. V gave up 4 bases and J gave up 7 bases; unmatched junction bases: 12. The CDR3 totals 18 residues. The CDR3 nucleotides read TGTGCCAGCAGCTTGACTAGCGGGAGGGCCAGTTCCCTCGGGGAGCTGTTTTTT. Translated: CASSLTSGRASSLGELFF.

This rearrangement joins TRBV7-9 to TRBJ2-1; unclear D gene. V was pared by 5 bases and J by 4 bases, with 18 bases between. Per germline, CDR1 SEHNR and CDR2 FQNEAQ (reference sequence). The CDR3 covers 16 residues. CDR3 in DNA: TGTGCCAGCAGCCCCCGTAGCAGCGTTTTATACAATGAGCAGTTCTTC. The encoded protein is CASSPRSSVLYNEQFF. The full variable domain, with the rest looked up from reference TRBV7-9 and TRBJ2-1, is DTGVSQNPRHKITKRGQNVTFRCDPISEHNRLYWYRQTLGQGPEFLTYFQNEAQLEKSRLLSDRFSAERPKGSFSTLEIQRTEQGDSAMYLCASSPRSSVLYNEQFFGPGTRLTVL.

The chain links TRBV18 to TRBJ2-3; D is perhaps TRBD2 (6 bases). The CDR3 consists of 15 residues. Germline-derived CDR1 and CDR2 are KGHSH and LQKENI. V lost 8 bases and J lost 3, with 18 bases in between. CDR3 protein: CASRPVGGNTDTQYF. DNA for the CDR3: TGTGCCAGCCGACCTGTGGGGGGAAATACAGATACGCAGTATTTT.

CDR3 sequence reads: CAISRGGVSSGNTIYF. The CDR3 DNA sequence: TGTGCCATCAGCAGAGGCGGGGTTTCGTCTGGAAACACCATATATTTT. This chain links TRBV10-3 with TRBJ1-3; the D is unclear. V was shortened by 6 bases and J by 1 base, with 16 bases between the two germline ends. The V gene's germline CDR1 is ENHRY and CDR2 SYGVKD. The CDR3 is 16 amino acids.

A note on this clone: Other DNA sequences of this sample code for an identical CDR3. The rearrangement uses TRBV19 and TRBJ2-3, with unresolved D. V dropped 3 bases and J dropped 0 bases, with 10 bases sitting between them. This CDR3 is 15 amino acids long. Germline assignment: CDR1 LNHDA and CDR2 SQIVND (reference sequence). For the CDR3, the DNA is TGTGCCAGTAGTATCGGTGGAGTCAGCACAGATACGCAGTATTTT. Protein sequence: CASSIGGVSTDTQYF.

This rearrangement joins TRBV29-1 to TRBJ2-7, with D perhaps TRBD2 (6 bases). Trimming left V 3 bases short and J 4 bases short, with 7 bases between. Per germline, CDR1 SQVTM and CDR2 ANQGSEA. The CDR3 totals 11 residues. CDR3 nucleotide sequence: TGCAGCGTTGATGGGGGGTACGAGCAGTACTTC. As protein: CSVDGGYEQYF.

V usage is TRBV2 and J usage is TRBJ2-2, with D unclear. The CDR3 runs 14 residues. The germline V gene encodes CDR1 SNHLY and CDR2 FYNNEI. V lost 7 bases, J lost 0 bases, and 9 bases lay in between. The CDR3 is CASKANTNTGELFF. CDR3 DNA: TGTGCCAGCAAAGCAAATACGAACACCGGGGAGCTGTTTTTT.

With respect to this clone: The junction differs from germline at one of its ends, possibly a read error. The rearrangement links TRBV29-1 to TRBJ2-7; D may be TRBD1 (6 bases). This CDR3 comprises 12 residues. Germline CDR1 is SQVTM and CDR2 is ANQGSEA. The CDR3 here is CSVEGQSYEQYF. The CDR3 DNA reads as TGCAGCGTGGAAGGACAGTCCTACGAGCAGTACTTC.

CDR3 nucleotides: TGTGCCAGCAGCCAAGCTTCAGGGAGCAATCAGCCCCAGCATTTT. It encodes CASSQASGSNQPQHF. This rearrangement joins TRBV4-2 to TRBJ1-5, with D possibly matching TRBD1 (5 bases). V was cut by 1 base and J by 1 base, with 8 bases left in between. Germline CDR1 reads LGHNA; CDR2 reads YNFKEQ. CDR3 length: 15 residues.

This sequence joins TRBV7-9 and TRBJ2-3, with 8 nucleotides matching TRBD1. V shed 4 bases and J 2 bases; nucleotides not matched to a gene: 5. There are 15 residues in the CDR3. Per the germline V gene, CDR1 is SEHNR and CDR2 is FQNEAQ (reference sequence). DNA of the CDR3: TGTGCCAGCAGCTCAGGGGGCATTCCCACAGATACGCAGTATTTT. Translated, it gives CASSSGGIPTDTQYF. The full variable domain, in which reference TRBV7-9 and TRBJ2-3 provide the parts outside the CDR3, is DTGVSQNPRHKITKRGQNVTFRCDPISEHNRLYWYRQTLGQGPEFLTYFQNEAQLEKSRLLSDRFSAERPKGSFSTLEIQRTEQGDSAMYLCASSSGGIPTDTQYFGPGTRLTVL.

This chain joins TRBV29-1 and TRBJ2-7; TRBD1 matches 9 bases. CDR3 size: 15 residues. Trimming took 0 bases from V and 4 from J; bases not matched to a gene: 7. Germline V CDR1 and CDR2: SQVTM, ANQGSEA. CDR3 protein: CSVEEGTGYSYEQYF. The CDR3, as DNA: TGCAGCGTTGAAGAAGGGACAGGGTATTCGTACGAGCAGTACTTC.

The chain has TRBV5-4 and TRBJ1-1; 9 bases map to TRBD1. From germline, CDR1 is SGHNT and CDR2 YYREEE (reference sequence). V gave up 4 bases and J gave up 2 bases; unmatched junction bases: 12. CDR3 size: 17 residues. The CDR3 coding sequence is TGTGCCAGCAGCCAAGATCAGACAGGGGGTGAAAACACTGAAGCTTTCTTT. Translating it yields CASSQDQTGGENTEAFF.

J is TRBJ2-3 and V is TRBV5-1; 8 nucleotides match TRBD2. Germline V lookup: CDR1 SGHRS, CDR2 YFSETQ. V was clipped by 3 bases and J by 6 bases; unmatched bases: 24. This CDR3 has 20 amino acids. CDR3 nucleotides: TGCGCCAGCAGCTACGAATTAGCGGGAAGGACCTTGACGGCCTTGGATACGCAGTATTTT. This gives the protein CASSYELAGRTLTALDTQYF.

The CDR3 region has the DNA TGCGCCAGCAGCTTGGCGGGGTCCGGTGAGCAGTTCTTC. This translates into CASSLAGSGEQFF. This chain joins TRBV5-1 and TRBJ2-1; a possible D gene is TRBD2 (5 bases). Looked up from germline, CDR1 is SGHRS and CDR2 is YFSETQ. CDR3 size: 13 residues. Trimming removed 0 bases from V and 9 bases from J, with 10 bases in between.

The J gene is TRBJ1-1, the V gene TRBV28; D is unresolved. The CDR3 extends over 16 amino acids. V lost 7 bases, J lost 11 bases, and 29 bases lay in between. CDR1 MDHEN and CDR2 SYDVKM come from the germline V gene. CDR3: CASTYNEAGPPRRAFF. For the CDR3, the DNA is TGTGCCAGCACGTATAACGAAGCAGGCCCACCCCGGAGGGCTTTCTTT.

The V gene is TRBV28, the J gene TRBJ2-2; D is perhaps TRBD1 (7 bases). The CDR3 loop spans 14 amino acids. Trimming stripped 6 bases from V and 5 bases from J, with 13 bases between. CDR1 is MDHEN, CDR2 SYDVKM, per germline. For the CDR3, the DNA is TGTGCCAGCAGACGACAGGGAGGAACCGGGGAGCTGTTTTTT. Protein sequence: CASRRQGGTGELFF.

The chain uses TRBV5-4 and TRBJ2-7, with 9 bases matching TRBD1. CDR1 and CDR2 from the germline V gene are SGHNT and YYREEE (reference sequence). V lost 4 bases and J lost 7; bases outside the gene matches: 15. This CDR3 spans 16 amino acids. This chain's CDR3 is CASSPRPGQGLWEQYF. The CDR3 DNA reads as TGTGCCAGCAGCCCCCGGCCGGGACAGGGATTGTGGGAGCAGTACTTC.